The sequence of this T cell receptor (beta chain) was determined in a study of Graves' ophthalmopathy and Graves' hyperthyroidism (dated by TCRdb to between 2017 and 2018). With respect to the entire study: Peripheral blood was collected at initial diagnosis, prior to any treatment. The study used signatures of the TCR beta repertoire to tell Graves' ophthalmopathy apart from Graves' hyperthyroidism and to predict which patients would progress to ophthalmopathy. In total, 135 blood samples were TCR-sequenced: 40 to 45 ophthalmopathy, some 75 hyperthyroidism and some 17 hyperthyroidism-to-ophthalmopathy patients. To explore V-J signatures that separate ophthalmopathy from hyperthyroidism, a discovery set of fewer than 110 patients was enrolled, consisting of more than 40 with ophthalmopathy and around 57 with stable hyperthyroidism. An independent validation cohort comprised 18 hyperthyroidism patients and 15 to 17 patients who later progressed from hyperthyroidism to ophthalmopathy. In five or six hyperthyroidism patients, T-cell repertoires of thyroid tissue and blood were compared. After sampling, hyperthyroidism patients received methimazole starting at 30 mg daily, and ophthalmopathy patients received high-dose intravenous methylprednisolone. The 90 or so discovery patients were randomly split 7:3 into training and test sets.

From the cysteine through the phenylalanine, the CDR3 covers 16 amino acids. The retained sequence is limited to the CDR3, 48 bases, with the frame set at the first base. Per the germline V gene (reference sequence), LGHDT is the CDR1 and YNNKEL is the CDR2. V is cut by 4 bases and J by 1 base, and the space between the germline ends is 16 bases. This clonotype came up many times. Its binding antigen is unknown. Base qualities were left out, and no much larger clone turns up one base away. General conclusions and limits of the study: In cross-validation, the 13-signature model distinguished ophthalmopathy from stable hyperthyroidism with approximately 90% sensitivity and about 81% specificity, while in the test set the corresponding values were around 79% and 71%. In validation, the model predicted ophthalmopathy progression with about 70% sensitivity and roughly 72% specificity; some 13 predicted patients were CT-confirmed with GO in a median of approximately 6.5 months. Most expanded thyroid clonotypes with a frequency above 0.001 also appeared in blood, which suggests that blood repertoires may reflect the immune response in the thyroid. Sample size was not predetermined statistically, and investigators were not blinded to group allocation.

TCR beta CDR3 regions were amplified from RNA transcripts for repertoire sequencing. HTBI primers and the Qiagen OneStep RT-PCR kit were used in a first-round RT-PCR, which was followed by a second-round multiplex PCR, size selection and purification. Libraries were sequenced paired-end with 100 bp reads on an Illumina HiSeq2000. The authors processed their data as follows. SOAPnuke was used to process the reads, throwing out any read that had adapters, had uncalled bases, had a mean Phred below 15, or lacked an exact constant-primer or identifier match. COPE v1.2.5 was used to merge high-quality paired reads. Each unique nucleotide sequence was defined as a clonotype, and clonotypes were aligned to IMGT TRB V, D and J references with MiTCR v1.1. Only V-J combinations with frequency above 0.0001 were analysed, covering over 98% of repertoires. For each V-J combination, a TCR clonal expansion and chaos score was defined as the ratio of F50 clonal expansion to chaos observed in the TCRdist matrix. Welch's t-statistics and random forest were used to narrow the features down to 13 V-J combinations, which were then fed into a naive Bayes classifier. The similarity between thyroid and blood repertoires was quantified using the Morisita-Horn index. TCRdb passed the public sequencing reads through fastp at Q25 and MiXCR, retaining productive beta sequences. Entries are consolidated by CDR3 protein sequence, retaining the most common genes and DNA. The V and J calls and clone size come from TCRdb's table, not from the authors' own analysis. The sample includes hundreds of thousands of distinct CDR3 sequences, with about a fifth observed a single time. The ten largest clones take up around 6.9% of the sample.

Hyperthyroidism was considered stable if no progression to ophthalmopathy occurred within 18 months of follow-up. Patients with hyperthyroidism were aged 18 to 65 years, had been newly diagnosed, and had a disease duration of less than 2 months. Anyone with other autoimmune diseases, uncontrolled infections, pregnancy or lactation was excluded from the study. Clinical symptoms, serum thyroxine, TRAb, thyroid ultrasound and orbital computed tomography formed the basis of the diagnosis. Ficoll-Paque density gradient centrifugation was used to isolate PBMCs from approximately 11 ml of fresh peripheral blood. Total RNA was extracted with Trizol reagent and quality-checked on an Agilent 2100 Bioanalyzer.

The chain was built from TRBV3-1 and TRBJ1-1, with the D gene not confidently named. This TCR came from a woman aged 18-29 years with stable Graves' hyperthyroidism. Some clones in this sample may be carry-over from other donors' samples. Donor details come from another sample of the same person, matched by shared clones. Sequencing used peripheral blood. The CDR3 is CASSPARSLRNTEAFF. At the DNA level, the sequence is TGTGCCAGCAGCCCTGCCAGGTCCCTAAGGAACACTGAAGCTTTCTTT.